The present TCR beta chain was sequenced within a study of blood T cell repertoires in COVID-19. Study in general: Some COVID-19 samples were acute and others convalescent; all came from the United States, Italy and Spain. PBMCs, B-cell-depleted T cells, or T cells were the source of the cDNA or gDNA that made up the material.

In this sample, this clone turned up a few times. Germline V gene lookup returns CDR1 LNHDA and CDR2 SQIVND (reference sequence). This CDR3 has 15 amino acids. Trimming pared 7 bases from V and 4 bases from J, leaving 17 bases between. Data came from immunoSEQ multiplex PCR; TCRdb stores just in-frame clones and leaves some out. The sample has about 170,000 clones, roughly nine tenths seen once; the top ten hold 20% to 30%. The material sequenced was peripheral blood. This sequence was found in a man in his sixties with acute or convalescent COVID-19. V gene TRBV19 combines with J gene TRBJ1-3, with D hard to call. The CDR3 region is CASTLAGSGGNTIYF. DNA for the CDR3: TGTGCCAGTACCCTGGCCGGGAGCGGAGGAAACACCATATATTTT.